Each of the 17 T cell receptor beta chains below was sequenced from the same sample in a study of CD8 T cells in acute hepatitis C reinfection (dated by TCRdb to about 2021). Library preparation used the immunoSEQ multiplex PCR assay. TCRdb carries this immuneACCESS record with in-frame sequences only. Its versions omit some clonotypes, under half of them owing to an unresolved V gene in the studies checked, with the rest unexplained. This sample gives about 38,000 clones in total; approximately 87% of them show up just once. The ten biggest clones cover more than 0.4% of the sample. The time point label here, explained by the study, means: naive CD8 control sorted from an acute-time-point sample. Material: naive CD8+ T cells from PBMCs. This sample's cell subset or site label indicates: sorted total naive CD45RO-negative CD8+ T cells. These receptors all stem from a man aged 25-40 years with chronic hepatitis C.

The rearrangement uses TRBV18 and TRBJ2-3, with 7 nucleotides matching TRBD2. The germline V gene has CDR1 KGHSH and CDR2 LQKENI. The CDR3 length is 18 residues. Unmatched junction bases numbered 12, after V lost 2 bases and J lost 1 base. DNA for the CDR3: TGTGCCAGCTCACCAATGGCTACCAGCGGGGACCGCACAGATACGCAGTATTTT. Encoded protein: CASSPMATSGDRTDTQYF. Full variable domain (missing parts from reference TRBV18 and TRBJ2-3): NAGVMQNPRHLVRRRGQEARLRCSPMKGHSHVYWYRQLPEEGLKFMVYLQKENIIDESGMPKERFSAEFPKEGPSILRIQQVVRGDSAAYFCASSPMATSGDRTDTQYFGPGTRLTVL.

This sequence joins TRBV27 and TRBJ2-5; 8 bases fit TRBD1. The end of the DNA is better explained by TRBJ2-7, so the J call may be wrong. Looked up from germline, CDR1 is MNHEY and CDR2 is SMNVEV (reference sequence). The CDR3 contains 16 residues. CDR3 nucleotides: TGTGCCAGCAGTTTATCTGCTGGGACAGGTTTCTACGAGCAGTACTTC. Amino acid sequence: CASSLSAGTGFYEQYF.

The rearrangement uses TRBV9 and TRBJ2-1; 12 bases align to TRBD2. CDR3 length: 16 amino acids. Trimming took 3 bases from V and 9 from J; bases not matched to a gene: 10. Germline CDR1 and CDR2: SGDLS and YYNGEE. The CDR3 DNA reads TGTGCCAGCAGCGATCTAGCGGGAGGGCCGGTTGTTGAGCAGTTCTTC. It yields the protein CASSDLAGGPVVEQFF.

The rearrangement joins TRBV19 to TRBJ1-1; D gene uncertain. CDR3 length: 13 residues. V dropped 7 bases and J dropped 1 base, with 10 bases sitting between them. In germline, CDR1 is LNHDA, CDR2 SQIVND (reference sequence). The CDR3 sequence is CASTLSRNTEAFF. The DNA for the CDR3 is TGTGCCAGTACTCTGTCCAGGAACACTGAAGCTTTCTTT.

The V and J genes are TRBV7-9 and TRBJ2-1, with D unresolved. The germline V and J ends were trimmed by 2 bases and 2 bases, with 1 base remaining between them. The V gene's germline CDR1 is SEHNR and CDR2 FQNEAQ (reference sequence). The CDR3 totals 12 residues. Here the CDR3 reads CASSLTYNEQFF. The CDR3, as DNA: TGTGCCAGCAGCTTAACCTACAATGAGCAGTTCTTC.

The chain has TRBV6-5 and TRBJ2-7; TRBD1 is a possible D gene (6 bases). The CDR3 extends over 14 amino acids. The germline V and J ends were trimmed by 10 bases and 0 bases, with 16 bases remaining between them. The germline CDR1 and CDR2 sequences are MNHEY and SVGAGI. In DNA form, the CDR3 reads TGTGCCACCAGGACAGATATCCTCTCCTACGAGCAGTACTTC. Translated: CATRTDILSYEQYF.

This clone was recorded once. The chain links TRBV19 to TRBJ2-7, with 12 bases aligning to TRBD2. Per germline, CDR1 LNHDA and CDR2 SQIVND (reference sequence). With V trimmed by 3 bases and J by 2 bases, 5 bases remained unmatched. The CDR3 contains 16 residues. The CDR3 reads CASSMRTSGVTYEQYF. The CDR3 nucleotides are TGTGCCAGTAGTATGCGGACTAGCGGGGTCACCTACGAGCAGTACTTC.

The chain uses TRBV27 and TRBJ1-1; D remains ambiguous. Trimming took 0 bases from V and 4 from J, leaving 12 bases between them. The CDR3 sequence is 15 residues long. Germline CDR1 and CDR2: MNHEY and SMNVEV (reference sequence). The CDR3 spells CASSLSSHTATEAFF. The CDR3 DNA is TGTGCCAGCAGTTTATCATCTCATACGGCCACTGAAGCTTTCTTT.

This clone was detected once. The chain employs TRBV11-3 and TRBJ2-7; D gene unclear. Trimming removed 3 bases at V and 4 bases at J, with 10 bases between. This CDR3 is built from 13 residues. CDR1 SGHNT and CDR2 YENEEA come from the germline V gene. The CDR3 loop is CASSFLPNYEQYF. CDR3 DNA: TGTGCCAGCAGCTTTTTGCCGAATTACGAGCAGTACTTC.

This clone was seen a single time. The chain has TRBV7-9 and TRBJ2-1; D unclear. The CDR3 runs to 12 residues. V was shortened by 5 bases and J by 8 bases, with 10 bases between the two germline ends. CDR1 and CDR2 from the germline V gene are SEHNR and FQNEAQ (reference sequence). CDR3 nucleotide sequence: TGTGCCAGCAGCCCGACCCATTATGAGCAGTTCTTC. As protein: CASSPTHYEQFF.

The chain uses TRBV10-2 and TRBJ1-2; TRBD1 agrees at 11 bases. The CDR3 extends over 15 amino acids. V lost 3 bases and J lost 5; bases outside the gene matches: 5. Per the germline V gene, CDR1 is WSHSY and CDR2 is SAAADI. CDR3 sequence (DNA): TGCGCCAGCAGTGATGGGGACAGGGGGTTTTATGGCTACACCTTC. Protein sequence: CASSDGDRGFYGYTF.

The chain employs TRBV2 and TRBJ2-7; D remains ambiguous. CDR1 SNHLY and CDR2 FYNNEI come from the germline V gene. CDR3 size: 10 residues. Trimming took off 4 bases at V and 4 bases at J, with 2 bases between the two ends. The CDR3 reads CASSAYEQYF. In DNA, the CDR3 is TGTGCCAGCAGTGCGTACGAGCAGTACTTC.

CDR3 bases: TGTGCCGTGCCTCCCGGGGGGAACACCGGGGAGCTGTTTTTT. Translating it yields CAVPPGGNTGELFF. The V and J genes are TRBV6-1 and TRBJ2-2; TRBD2 might be the D (6 bases). Germline V gene sequence: CDR1 MNHNS, CDR2 SASEGT. V lost 11 bases and J 1 base, leaving 14 bases between the germline ends. This CDR3 is built from 14 residues.

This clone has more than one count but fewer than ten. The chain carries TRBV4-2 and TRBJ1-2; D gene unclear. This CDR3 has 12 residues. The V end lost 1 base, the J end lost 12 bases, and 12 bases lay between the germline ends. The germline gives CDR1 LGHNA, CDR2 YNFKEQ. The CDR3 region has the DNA TGTGCCAGCAGCCAAGCATCCCTTACGCACACCTTC. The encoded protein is CASSQASLTHTF.

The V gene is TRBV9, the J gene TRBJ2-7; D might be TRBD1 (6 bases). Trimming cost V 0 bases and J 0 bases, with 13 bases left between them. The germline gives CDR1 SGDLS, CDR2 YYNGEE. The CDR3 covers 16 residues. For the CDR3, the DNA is TGTGCCAGCAGCGTAGGCCCAGGGGTAGCCTCCTACGAGCAGTACTTC. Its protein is CASSVGPGVASYEQYF.

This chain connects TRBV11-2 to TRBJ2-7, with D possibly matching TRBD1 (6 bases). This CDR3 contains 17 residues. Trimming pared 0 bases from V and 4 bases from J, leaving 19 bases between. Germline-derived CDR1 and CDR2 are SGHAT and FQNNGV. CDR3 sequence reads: CASSLDSHREVGYEQYF. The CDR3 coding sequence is TGTGCCAGCAGCTTAGATAGTCACAGGGAAGTCGGATACGAGCAGTACTTC.

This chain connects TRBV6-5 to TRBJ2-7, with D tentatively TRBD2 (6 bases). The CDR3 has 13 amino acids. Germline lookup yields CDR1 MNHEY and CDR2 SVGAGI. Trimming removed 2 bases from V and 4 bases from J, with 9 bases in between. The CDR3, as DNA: TGTGCCAGCAGTTACGGGGGGATTTACGAGCAGTACTTC. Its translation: CASSYGGIYEQYF.